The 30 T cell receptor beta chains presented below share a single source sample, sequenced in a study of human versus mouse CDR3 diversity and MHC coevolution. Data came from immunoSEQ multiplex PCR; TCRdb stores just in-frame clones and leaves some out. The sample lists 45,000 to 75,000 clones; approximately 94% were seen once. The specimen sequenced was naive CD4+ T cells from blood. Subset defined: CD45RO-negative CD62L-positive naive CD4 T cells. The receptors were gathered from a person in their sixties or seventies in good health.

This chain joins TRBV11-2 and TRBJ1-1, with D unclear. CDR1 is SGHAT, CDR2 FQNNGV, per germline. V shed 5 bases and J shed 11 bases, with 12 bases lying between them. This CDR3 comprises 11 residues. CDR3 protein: CASSLTAAAFF. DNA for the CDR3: TGTGCCAGCAGCCTGACCGCGGCTGCTTTCTTT.

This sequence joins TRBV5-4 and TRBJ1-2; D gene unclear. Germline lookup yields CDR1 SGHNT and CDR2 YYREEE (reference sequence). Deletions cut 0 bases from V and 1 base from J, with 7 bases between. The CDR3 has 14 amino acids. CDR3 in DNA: TGTGCCAGCAGCTTGGACAGCCTTAACTATGGCTACACCTTC. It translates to CASSLDSLNYGYTF.

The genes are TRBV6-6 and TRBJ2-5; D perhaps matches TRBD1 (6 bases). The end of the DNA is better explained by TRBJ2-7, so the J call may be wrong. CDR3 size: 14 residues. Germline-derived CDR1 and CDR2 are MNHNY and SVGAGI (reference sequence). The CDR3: CASSNRDTSYEQYF. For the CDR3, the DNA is TGTGCCAGCAGTAACCGGGACACCTCCTACGAGCAGTACTTC.

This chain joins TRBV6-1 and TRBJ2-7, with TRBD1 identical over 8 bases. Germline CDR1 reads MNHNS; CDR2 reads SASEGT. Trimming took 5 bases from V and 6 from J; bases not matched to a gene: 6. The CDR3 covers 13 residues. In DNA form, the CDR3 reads TGTGCCAGCAGTCAGGACAGGGATGTCGAGCAGTACTTC. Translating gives CASSQDRDVEQYF.

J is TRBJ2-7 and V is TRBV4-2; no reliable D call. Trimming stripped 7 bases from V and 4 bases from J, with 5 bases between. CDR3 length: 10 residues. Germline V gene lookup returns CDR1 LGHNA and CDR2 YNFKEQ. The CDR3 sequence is CASTSYEQYF. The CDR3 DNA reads TGTGCCAGCACTTCTTACGAGCAGTACTTC.

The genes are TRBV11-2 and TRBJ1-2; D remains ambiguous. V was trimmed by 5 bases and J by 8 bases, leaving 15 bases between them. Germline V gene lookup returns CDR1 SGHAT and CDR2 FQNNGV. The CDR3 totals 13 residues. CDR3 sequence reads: CASSNDGRGGYTF. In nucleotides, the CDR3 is TGTGCCAGCAGCAACGACGGCCGAGGGGGCTACACCTTC.

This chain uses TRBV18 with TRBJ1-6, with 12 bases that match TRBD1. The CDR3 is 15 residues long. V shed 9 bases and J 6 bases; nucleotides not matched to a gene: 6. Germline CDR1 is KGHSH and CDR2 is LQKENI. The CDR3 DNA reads TGTGCCAGTTCCGGGACAGGGGGCGCTAATTCACCCCTCCACTTT. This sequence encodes CASSGTGGANSPLHF.

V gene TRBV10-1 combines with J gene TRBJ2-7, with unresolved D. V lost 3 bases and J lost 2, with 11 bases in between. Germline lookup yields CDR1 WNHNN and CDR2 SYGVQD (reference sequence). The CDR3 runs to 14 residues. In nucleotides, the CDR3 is TGCGCCAGCAGTGAAGGTAGCCGGACCTACGAGCAGTACTTC. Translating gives CASSEGSRTYEQYF.

CDR3 sequence reads: CASSQEFPGWYEQYF. The CDR3 DNA follows: TGTGCCAGCAGCCAAGAATTTCCGGGTTGGTACGAGCAGTACTTC. The J gene is TRBJ2-7, the V gene TRBV4-2; D is unclear. The CDR3 runs to 15 residues. With 0 bases removed from V and 4 bases from J, the gap between germline ends came to 13 bases. From germline, CDR1 is LGHNA and CDR2 YNFKEQ.

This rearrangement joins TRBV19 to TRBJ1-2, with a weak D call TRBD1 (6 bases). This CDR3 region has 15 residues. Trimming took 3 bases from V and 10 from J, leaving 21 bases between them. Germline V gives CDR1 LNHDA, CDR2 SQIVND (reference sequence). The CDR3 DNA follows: TGTGCCAGTAGTATCGGGGGGGCCACGAGTAGGGACTACACCTTC. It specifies CASSIGGATSRDYTF.

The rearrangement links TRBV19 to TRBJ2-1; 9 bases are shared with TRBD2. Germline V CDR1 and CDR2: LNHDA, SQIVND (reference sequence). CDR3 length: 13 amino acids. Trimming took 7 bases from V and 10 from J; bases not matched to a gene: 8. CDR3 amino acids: CASNSIGLAEQFF. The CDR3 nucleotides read TGTGCCAGTAACTCTATAGGACTAGCGGAGCAGTTCTTC.

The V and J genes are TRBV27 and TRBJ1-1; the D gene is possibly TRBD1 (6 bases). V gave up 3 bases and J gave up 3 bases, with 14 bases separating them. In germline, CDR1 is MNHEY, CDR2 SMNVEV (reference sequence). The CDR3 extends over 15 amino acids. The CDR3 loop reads CASSFYGAGDTEAFF. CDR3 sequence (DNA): TGTGCCAGCAGTTTTTATGGGGCAGGGGACACTGAAGCTTTCTTT.

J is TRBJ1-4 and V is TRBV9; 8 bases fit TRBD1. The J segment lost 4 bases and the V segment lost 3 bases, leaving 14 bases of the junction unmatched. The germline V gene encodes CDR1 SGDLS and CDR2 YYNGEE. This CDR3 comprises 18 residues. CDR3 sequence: CASSAGTGGGRGNEKLFF. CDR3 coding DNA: TGTGCCAGCAGCGCCGGAACAGGGGGGGGTCGCGGTAATGAAAAACTGTTTTTT.

CDR3 DNA: TGTGCCAGCAGCTTGAGGGGCCAGCCCCAGCATTTT. Its protein product is CASSLRGQPQHF. V usage is TRBV5-8 and J usage is TRBJ1-5, with D perhaps TRBD1 (5 bases). V was pared by 1 base and J by 7 bases, with 6 bases between. Germline CDR1 and CDR2: SGHTS and YDEGEE. CDR3 length: 12 amino acids. The full variable domain, in which reference TRBV5-8 and TRBJ1-5 provide the parts outside the CDR3, is EAGVTQSPTHLIKTRGQQATLRCSPISGHTSVYWYQQALGLGLQFLLWYDEGEERNRGNFPPRFSGRQFPNYSSELNVNALELEDSALYLCASSLRGQPQHFGDGTRLSIL.

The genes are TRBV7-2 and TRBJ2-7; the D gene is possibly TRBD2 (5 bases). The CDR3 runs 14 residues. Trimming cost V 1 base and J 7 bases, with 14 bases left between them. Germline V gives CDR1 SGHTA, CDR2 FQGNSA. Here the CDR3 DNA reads TGTGCCAGCAGCTTAGTGGGAGCGGTGGGTGAGCAGTACTTC. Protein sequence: CASSLVGAVGEQYF.

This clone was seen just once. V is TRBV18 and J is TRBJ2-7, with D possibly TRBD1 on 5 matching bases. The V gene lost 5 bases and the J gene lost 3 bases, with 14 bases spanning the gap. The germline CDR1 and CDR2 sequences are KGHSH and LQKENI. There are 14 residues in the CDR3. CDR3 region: CASSDDSKHYEQYF. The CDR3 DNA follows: TGTGCCAGCTCAGATGACAGCAAACACTACGAGCAGTACTTC.

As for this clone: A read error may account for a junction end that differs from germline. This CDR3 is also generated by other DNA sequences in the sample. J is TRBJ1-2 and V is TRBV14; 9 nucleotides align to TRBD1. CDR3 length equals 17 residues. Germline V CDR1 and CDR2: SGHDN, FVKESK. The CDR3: CASSQVAGQGANYGYTF. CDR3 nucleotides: TGCGCCAGCAGCCAGGTCGCGGGACAGGGTGCTAACTATGGCTACACCTTC.

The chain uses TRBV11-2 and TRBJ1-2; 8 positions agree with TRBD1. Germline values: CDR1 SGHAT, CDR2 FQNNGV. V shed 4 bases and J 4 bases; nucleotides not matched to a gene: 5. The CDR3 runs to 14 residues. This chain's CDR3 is CASSSDRESYGYTF. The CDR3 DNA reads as TGTGCCAGCAGCTCGGACAGGGAAAGCTATGGCTACACCTTC.

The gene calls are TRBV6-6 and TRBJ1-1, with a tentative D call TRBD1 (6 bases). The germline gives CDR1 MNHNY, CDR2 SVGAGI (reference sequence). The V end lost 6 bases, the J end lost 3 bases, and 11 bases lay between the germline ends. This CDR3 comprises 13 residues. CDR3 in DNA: TGTGCCAGCAGGATAGGGGGGGACACTGAAGCTTTCTTT. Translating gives CASRIGGDTEAFF.

CDR3 coding DNA: TGTGCCAGCAGCTTCATGACTGCCACAGGGAGCTCTGGAAACACCATATATTTT. This gives the protein CASSFMTATGSSGNTIYF. The rearrangement uses TRBV5-5 and TRBJ1-3, with a tentative D call TRBD1 (6 bases). Deletions cut 2 bases from V and 0 bases from J, with 18 bases between. Per germline, CDR1 SGHKS and CDR2 YYEKEE (reference sequence). The CDR3 contains 18 residues.

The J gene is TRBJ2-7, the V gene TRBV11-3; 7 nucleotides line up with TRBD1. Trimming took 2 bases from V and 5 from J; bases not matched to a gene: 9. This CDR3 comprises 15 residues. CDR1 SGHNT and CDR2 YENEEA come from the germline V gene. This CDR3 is CASSLPQTGYDEQYF. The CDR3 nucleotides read TGTGCCAGCAGCTTACCCCAGACAGGGTACGACGAGCAGTACTTC.

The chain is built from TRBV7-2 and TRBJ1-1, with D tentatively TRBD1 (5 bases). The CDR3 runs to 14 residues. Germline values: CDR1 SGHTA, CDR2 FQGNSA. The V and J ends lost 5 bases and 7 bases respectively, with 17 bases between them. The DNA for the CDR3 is TGTGCCAGCAGCCAACTGGGGCAGGAACTTGAAGCTTTCTTT. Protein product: CASSQLGQELEAFF.

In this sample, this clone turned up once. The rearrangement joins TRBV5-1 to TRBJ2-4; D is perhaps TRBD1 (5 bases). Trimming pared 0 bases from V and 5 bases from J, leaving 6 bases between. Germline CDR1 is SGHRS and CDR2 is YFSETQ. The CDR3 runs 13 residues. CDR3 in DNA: TGCGCCAGCAGCTTGGAAGGGGAAAACATTCAGTACTTC. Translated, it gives CASSLEGENIQYF. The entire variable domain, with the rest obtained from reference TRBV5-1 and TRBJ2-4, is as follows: KAGVTQTPRYLIKTRGQQVTLSCSPISGHRSVSWYQQTPGQGLQFLFEYFSETQRNKGNFPGRFSGRQFSNSRSEMNVSTLELGDSALYLCASSLEGENIQYFGAGTRLSVL.

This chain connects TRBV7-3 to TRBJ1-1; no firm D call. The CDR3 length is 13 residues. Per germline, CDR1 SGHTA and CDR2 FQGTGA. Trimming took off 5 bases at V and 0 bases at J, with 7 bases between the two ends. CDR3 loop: CASSEHVNTEAFF. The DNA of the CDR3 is TGTGCCAGCAGCGAACATGTGAACACTGAAGCTTTCTTT. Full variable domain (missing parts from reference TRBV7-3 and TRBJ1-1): GAGVSQTPSNKVTEKGKYVELRCDPISGHTALYWYRQSLGQGPEFLIYFQGTGAADDSGLPNDRFFAVRPEGSVSTLKIQRTERGDSAVYLCASSEHVNTEAFFGQGTRLTVV.

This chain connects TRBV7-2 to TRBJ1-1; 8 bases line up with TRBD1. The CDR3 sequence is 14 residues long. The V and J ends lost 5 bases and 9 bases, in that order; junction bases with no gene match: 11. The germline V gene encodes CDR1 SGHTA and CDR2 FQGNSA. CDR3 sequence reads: CASSPLPGQVKAFF. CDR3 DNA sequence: TGTGCCAGCAGCCCCCTCCCGGGACAGGTTAAAGCTTTCTTT.

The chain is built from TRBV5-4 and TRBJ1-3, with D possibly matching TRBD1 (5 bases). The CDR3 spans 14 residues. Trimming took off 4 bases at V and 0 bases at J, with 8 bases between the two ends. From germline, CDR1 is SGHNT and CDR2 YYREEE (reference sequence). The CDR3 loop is CASSADSSGNTIYF. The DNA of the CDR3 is TGTGCCAGCAGCGCCGACAGCTCTGGAAACACCATATATTTT.

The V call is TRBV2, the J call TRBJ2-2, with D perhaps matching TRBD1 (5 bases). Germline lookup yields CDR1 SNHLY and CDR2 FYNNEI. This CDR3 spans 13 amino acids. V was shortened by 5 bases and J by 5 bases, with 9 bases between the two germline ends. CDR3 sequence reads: CASSQTATGELFF. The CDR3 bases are TGTGCCAGCAGTCAGACAGCTACCGGGGAGCTGTTTTTT.

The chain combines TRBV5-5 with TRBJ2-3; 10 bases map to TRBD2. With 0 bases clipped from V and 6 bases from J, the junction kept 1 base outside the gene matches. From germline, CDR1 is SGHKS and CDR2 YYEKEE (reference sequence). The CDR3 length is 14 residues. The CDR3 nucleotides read TGTGCCAGCAGCTTGGGAGCGGGGGGGGATACGCAGTATTTT. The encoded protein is CASSLGAGGDTQYF.

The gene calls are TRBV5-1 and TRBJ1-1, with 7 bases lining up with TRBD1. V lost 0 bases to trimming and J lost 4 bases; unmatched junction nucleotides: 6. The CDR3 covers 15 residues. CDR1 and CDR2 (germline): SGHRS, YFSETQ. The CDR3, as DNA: TGCGCCAGCAGCTTGGCCCGACAGGGTCGCACTGAAGCTTTCTTT. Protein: CASSLARQGRTEAFF.

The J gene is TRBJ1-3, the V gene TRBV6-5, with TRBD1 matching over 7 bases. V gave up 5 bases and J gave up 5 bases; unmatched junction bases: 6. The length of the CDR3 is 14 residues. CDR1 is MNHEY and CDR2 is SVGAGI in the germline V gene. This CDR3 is CASSRRDSRNTIYF. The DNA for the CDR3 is TGTGCCAGCAGTCGCCGGGACAGCAGAAACACCATATATTTT.